This TCR beta chain is drawn from a study of regulatory T cells in long-lasting Graves disease. Across the study: Over 5 years of antithyroid drugs with positive TSH receptor antibodies was taken to mean persistent Graves' disease. Findings of the study overall: TRBV28 was favored in persistent disease, as were TRBJ1-2 and TRBJ2-5.

Time point specified: persistent/refractory GD, antithyroid drugs over 5 years with positive TRAb. The TCR library used RNA extracted from PBMCs. Graves' disease diagnosis relied on American Thyroid Association guidelines. With regard to this clonotype: What it recognizes is unknown.

Arm-PCR with iRepertoire HTBI primers amplified the CDR3 regions for these TCR beta libraries. Via MiXCR, TCRdb re-called the multiplex PCR reads, giving one row per CDR3 protein. This table has more than 350,000 distinct CDR3 sequences, under 25% appearing once. Germline V gene lookup returns CDR1 SQVTM and CDR2 ANQGSEA. This CDR3 is 15 amino acids long. V was shortened by 2 bases and J by 2 bases, with 12 bases between the two germline ends. The chain links TRBV29-1 to TRBJ2-2; tentative D call: TRBD1 (6 bases). This specimen was peripheral blood mononuclear cells (PBMCs), taken when the disease was refractory, from a patient treated with antithyroid drugs. The clonotype originates from a female donor with Graves disease. CDR3 DNA: TGCAGCGTTGAAAACAGACAGGAAAACACCGGGGAGCTGTTTTTT. It translates to CSVENRQENTGELFF.